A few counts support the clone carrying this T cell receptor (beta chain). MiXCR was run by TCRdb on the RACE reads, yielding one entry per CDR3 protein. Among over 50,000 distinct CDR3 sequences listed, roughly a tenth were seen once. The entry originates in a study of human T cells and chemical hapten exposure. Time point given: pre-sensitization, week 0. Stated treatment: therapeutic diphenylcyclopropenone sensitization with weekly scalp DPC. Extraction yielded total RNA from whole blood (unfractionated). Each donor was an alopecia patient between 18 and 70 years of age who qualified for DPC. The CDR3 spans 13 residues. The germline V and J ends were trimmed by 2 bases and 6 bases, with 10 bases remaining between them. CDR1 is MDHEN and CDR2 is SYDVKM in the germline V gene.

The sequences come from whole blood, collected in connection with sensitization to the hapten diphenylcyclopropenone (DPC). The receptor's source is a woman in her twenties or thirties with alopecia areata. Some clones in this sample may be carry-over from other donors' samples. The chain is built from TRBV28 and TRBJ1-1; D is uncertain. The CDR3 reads CASSLMGRPEAFF. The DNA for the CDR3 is TGTGCCAGCAGTTTAATGGGGAGGCCTGAAGCTTTCTTT.